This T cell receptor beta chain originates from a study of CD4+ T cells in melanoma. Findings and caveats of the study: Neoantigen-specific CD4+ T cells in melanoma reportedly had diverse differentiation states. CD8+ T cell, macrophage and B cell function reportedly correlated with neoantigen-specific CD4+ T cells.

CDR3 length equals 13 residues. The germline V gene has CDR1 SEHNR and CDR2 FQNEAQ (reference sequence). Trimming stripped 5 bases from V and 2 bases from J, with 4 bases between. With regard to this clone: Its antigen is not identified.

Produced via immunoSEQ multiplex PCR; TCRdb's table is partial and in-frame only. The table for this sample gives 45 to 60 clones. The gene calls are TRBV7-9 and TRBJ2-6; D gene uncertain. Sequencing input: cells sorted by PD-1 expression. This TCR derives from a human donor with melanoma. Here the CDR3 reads CASSRPGANVLTF. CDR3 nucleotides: TGTGCCAGCAGCCGACCTGGGGCCAACGTCCTGACTTTC.